These T cell receptor beta chains were read from a single sample in a study of response to subunit inactivated influenza vaccine. TCRdb itself ran the RT-PCR reads through MiXCR, one entry per CDR3 protein. The sample carries more than 700,000 distinct CDR3 sequences, around 20% recorded once. This specimen consisted of PBMCs from blood, obtained about 5 days after vaccination. Receptors were obtained from a man in his forties or fifties who received an inactivated influenza vaccine. Each CDR3 is given with its conserved first and last residue. A D gene is named only where the DNA matches it firmly. Some rows have no size entry. The others give once, few or many, or a class for an expanded clone.

J gene | V gene | clone size | D gene | CDR3 DNA | CDR3 protein
TRBJ2-3 | TRBV5-6 | many | TRBD2 | TGTGCCAGCAGCTTAAAGGGACTAGCGGGACTTGGCGATACGCAGTATTTT | CASSLKGLAGLGDTQYF
TRBJ2-3 | TRBV20-1 | - | - | TGCAGTGCTAGAGACTGGGAGGCTAGCCTCACAGATACGCAGTATTTT | CSARDWEASLTDTQYF
TRBJ2-2 | TRBV12-3/TRBV12-4 | few | - | TGTGCCAGCAGCCGGGCAAACGGGGAGCTGTTTTTT | CASSRANGELFF
TRBJ2-5 | TRBV10-3 | - | - | TGTGCCATAAAGGGACACGCCGAAGAGACCCAGTACTTC | CAIKGHAEETQYF
TRBJ2-5 | TRBV4-1 | few | TRBD1 | TGCGCCAGCAGCCGGGTACGACAGGGGGCAGGAGAGACCCAGTACTTC | CASSRVRQGAGETQYF
TRBJ2-5 | TRBV12-3/TRBV12-4 | many | - | TGTGCCAGCAGTTTGGGGCAGGGGCTGGAGACCCAGTACTTC | CASSLGQGLETQYF
TRBJ2-7 | TRBV12-2 | - | - | TGTGCAAGTCGCTCCGGACTAGCGGGAGGACCCCTCTCCTACGAGCAGTACTTC | CASRSGLAGGPLSYEQYF
TRBJ2-2 | TRBV4-3 | - | TRBD2 | TGCGCCAGCAGCCAAGCACTAGCGGGGGACGCCAACACCGGGGAGCTGTTTTTT | CASSQALAGDANTGELFF
TRBJ2-1 | TRBV7-2 | - | TRBD1 | TGTGCCAGCAGCTTACAGGGACAGGGGAACAATGAGCAGTTCTTC | CASSLQGQGNNEQFF
TRBJ2-2 | TRBV27 | - | - | TGTGCCAGCAGTCCCCGACGTAGGCGAGGGAGTACCGGGGAGCTGTTTTTT | CASSPRRRRGSTGELFF
TRBJ2-1 | TRBV7-9 | few | TRBD1 | TGTGCCAGCAGCTTTAGCAGGGGGCTATACAATGAGCAGTTCTTC | CASSFSRGLYNEQFF
TRBJ2-1 | TRBV2 | - | - | TGTGCCAGCAAGGTTGGGAATGAGCAGTTCTTC | CASKVGNEQFF
TRBJ1-3 | TRBV7-9 | many | TRBD1 | TGTGCCAGCAGCTTAACGACAGGGTCTGGAAACACCATATATTTT | CASSLTTGSGNTIYF
TRBJ2-5 | TRBV7-2 | few | - | TGTGCCAGCAGCTTAGGGGCTCTCTTCCAAGAGACCCAGTACTTC | CASSLGALFQETQYF
TRBJ2-5 | TRBV12-3/TRBV12-4 | few | - | TGTGCCAGCAGCACGGGACCTACCGGCGAGACCCAGTACTTC | CASSTGPTGETQYF
TRBJ2-5 | TRBV24-1 | - | - | TGTGCCACCAGTGATTTTGGCAGGGAAGGCCAAGAGACCCAGTACTTC | CATSDFGREGQETQYF
TRBJ2-5 | TRBV7-9 | few | TRBD2 | TGTGCCAGCAGCTTAGTACTAGCGGCGGGCCTAGAGACCCAGTACTTC | CASSLVLAAGLETQYF
TRBJ2-7 | TRBV20-1 | - | - | TGCAGTGCTAGAGAAAAATGGGCTAGCGATTACGAGCAGTACTTC | CSAREKWASDYEQYF
TRBJ1-5 | TRBV18 | - | TRBD1 | TGTGCCAGCTCACCAAAGGGGGCCTTCACTCAGCCCCAGCATTTT | CASSPKGAFTQPQHF
TRBJ1-1 | TRBV20-1 | - | TRBD1 | TGCAGTGCTAGAGACCTAGGGGGCTCTTCTTCCCGAGCTTTCTTT | CSARDLGGSSSRAFF
TRBJ2-1 | TRBV20-1 | many | - | TGCAGTGCTAGAGCCCCGACGGTTCAGATCCACGAGCAGTTCTTC | CSARAPTVQIHEQFF
TRBJ2-3 | TRBV9 | - | TRBD2 | TGTGCCAGCAGCGTAGAACTAGCGGGAGGGCCAGGGACAGATACGCAGTATTTT | CASSVELAGGPGTDTQYF
TRBJ2-2 | TRBV6-2/TRBV6-3 | - | TRBD1 | TGTGCCAGCAGCTACCGGGACAGGGGGATAGGTGCGAACACCGGGGAGCTGTTTTTT | CASSYRDRGIGANTGELFF
TRBJ2-3 | TRBV28 | few | - | TGTGCCAGCAGTCTCCCCGGGACGAATTCCTATACGCAGTATTTT | CASSLPGTNSYTQYF
TRBJ2-3 | TRBV18 | - | - | TGTGCCAGCTCACAGCGGCGGATTAGCACAGATACGCAGTATTTT | CASSQRRISTDTQYF
TRBJ2-1 | TRBV3-1 | - | - | TGTGCCAGCAGCCAAGGACCGGTCTCCTACAATGAGCAGTTCTTC | CASSQGPVSYNEQFF
TRBJ2-1 | TRBV11-1 | - | - | TGTGCCAGCAGCGGTCGGCCCGGTGCCGGGACTCGCTCCTACAATGAGCAGTTCTTC | CASSGRPGAGTRSYNEQFF
TRBJ2-2 | TRBV3-1 | - | TRBD2 | TGTGCCAGCAGCGTAAGCGGGGGCGCGCGTACCGGGGAGCTGTTTTTT | CASSVSGGARTGELFF
TRBJ2-3 | TRBV24-1 | - | - | TGTGCCACCAGTGATATATCCGCCAGCGGGCAGTATTTT | CATSDISASGQYF
TRBJ2-3 | TRBV11-2 | few | - | TGTGCCAGCAGCTTACCTAGCAACACAGATACGCAGTATTTT | CASSLPSNTDTQYF
TRBJ1-1 | TRBV4-1 | few | - | TGCGCCAGCAGCCAATTAGGGGCCGCTTTGGCTTTCTTT | CASSQLGAALAFF
TRBJ2-3 | TRBV7-2 | - | TRBD2 | TGTGCCAGCAGCTTTCGTGCGACAGTGGATTGGACTAGCGGGGAACTAGACACAGATACGCAGTATTTT | CASSFRATVDWTSGELDTDTQYF
TRBJ2-7 | TRBV20-1 | few | - | TGCAGTGCTAGAAGCCTCCATAGGGGCCACGAGCAGTACTTC | CSARSLHRGHEQYF
TRBJ1-1 | TRBV6-1 | few | TRBD1 | TGTGCCAGCAGTAGACGACAGGGCTGGGCTGAAGCTTTCTTT | CASSRRQGWAEAFF
TRBJ1-5 | TRBV6-1 | - | TRBD1 | TGTGCCAGCAGTGTTCGGACAGGGCCTCAGCCCCAGCATTTT | CASSVRTGPQPQHF
TRBJ2-1 | TRBV28 | - | TRBD2 | TGTGCCAGCAGTTTATCGGCCAGCGGGAGTGACATCAATCAATATGAGCAGTTCTTC | CASSLSASGSDINQYEQFF
TRBJ2-3 | TRBV9 | few | - | TGTGCCAGCAGCGTAGCCAACACAGATACGCAGTATTTT | CASSVANTDTQYF
TRBJ2-3 | TRBV20-1 | few | - | TGCAGTGCTAGAGGAGGACTAACCGCCAGCACAGATACGCAGTATTTT | CSARGGLTASTDTQYF
TRBJ2-2 | TRBV2 | - | - | TGTGCCAGCAGCTGGGGGCAGGACACCGGGGAGCTGTTTTTT | CASSWGQDTGELFF
TRBJ2-7 | TRBV3-1 | many | - | TGTGCCAGCAGCCAAACCGACGAGCAGTACTTC | CASSQTDEQYF
TRBJ2-1 | TRBV12-3/TRBV12-4 | few | TRBD1 | TGTGCCAGCAGAGACGCTGCAGGGGGCTCCTACAATGAGCAGTTCTTC | CASRDAAGGSYNEQFF
TRBJ1-2 | TRBV5-6 | few | - | TGTGCCAGCAGCTTGGCCACTGCGGCGGACTATGGCTACACCTTC | CASSLATAADYGYTF
TRBJ1-2 | TRBV20-1 | few | - | TGCAGTGCCACTACGGCAGCTAACTATGGCTACACCTTC | CSATTAANYGYTF
TRBJ2-5 | TRBV12-3/TRBV12-4 | many | - | TGTGCCAGCAGTCGGGGACTGCGGGAGACCCAGTACTTC | CASSRGLRETQYF
TRBJ2-7 | TRBV10-3 | few | - | TGTGCCATCAGTGAGTCCTGGCAAAGGGGGTACGAGCAGTACTTC | CAISESWQRGYEQYF
TRBJ2-3 | TRBV4-1 | - | - | TGCGCCAGCAGCCCCTATCCGGTAGGAGCCACAGATACGCAGTATTTT | CASSPYPVGATDTQYF